The TCR beta chain under discussion was sequenced for a study of CD8 T cells in Susac syndrome. From germline, CDR1 is DFQATT and CDR2 SNEGSKA (reference sequence). The CDR3 covers 11 residues. V was clipped by 3 bases and J by 9 bases, with 9 bases between them. Reverse transcription used roughly 0.45 to 1 ug RNA and random hexamers. TCRdb re-called the immunoSEQ multiplex PCR reads through MiXCR, storing one row per CDR3 protein. The sample holds 100,000 to 150,000 distinct CDR3 sequences, around 94% seen once. The chain couples TRBV20-1 to TRBJ2-1; D is unresolved. The clonotype originates from a human donor with Susac syndrome. Sequenced sample: CD8+ T cells from PBMCs. CDR3 bases: TGCAGTGCTAGCCCGTTAATTGAGCAGTTCTTC. Amino acids: CSASPLIEQFF.